The 15 T cell receptor beta chains given below trace back to one sample, sequenced in a study of cytomegalovirus exposure and HLA in healthy donors. The PCR employed 60 Vbeta primers together with 13 Jbeta primers. TCRdb keeps only in-frame clones here, not all; method: immunoSEQ multiplex PCR. The sample shows some 200,000 clones, 79% of them seen only once. Material for sequencing was PBMCs. The receptors were gathered from a girl aged 5-17 years in good health and CMV-seropositive.

Details on this clone: The same CDR3 also results from other DNA sequences found in this sample. This rearrangement joins TRBV7-2 to TRBJ1-5; TRBD1 matches 9 bases. Trimming cost V 5 bases and J 4 bases; bases outside gene matches: 6. Germline loops: CDR1 SGHTA, CDR2 FQGNSA. The CDR3 runs 15 residues. The CDR3 is CASSLGQGSNQPQHF. The DNA for the CDR3 is TGTGCCAGCAGCCTAGGACAGGGGTCTAATCAGCCCCAGCATTTT.

The chain is built from TRBV4-1 and TRBJ1-3; 8 bases fit TRBD1. Germline loops: CDR1 MGHRA, CDR2 YSYEKL. CDR3 length: 16 amino acids. V lost 0 bases, J lost 11 bases, and 12 bases stayed unmatched. The CDR3 coding sequence is TGCGCCAGCAGCCAAGATTTTAGACAGGGGTTTAACCCCATATATTTT. As protein: CASSQDFRQGFNPIYF.

The chain couples TRBV11-2 to TRBJ1-2; TRBD1 agrees at 9 bases. Germline V gene lookup returns CDR1 SGHAT and CDR2 FQNNGV. CDR3 size: 15 residues. V shed 8 bases and J 3 bases; nucleotides not matched to a gene: 10. Here the CDR3 DNA reads TGTGCCAGCTCCAATTGGGGACAGGGTCACTATGGCTACACCTTC. Translation gives CASSNWGQGHYGYTF.

The genes are TRBV15 and TRBJ1-5; D unclear. Germline CDR1 LNHNV, CDR2 YYDKDF (reference sequence). V was trimmed by 1 base and J by 5 bases, leaving 9 bases between them. This CDR3 region has 14 residues. CDR3 sequence reads: CATSRVAGYQPQHF. CDR3 in DNA: TGTGCCACCAGCAGAGTGGCAGGATATCAGCCCCAGCATTTT. The whole variable domain, remainder taken from reference TRBV15 and TRBJ1-5, is DAMVIQNPRYQVTQFGKPVTLSCSQTLNHNVMYWYQQKSSQAPKLLFHYYDKDFNNEADTPDNFQSRRPNTSFCFLDIRSPGLGDTAMYLCATSRVAGYQPQHFGDGTRLSIL.

The rearrangement uses TRBV6-1 and TRBJ2-2, with D possibly matching TRBD2 (5 bases). The CDR3 is made up of 16 amino acids. Trimming cost V 1 base and J 3 bases, with 12 bases left between them. Germline V gene data show CDR1 as MNHNS and CDR2 as SASEGT. For the CDR3, the DNA is TGTGCCAGCAGTGAAGTTAAAGGGCGGGACACCGGGGAGCTGTTTTTT. Translating it yields CASSEVKGRDTGELFF.

This clone was seen a single time. The chain has TRBV11-2 and TRBJ2-7, with 11 bases lining up with TRBD2. This CDR3 is built from 14 residues. Germline-derived CDR1 and CDR2 are SGHAT and FQNNGV. V shed 7 bases and J 4 bases; nucleotides not matched to a gene: 6. The chain's CDR3 is CASTRLAGLYEQYF. The CDR3 DNA follows: TGTGCCAGCACGCGACTAGCGGGACTATACGAGCAGTACTTC.

The chain links TRBV5-4 to TRBJ2-3; TRBD1 matches 8 bases. The length of the CDR3 is 16 residues. Germline CDR1 is SGHNT and CDR2 is YYREEE (reference sequence). The J segment lost 5 bases and the V segment lost 4 bases, leaving 12 bases of the junction unmatched. The CDR3 DNA sequence: TGTGCCAGCAGCCCTGCGGACAGGGTAGAGGGAGATACGCAGTATTTT. Its protein product is CASSPADRVEGDTQYF.

The chain recombines TRBV6-5 with TRBJ2-7, with 8 bases aligning to TRBD2. Germline V gene data show CDR1 as MNHEY and CDR2 as SVGAGI. The junction had 9 bases not matched to a gene; V was cut back by 11 bases and J by 0 bases. The CDR3 is 14 residues long. CDR3 amino acids: CAAGTGGFSYEQYF. The CDR3 DNA sequence: TGTGCCGCCGGCACGGGGGGGTTCTCCTACGAGCAGTACTTC.

The CDR3 DNA follows: TGCGCCAGCAGCCAAGATATGGCAGGGTGGAATGAAAAACTGTTTTTT. This encodes CASSQDMAGWNEKLFF. This chain connects TRBV4-3 to TRBJ1-4; tentative D call: TRBD1 (5 bases). CDR1 is LGHNA, CDR2 YSLEER, per germline. V gave up 0 bases and J gave up 5 bases, with 13 bases separating them. The CDR3 runs to 16 residues.

V gene TRBV6-1 combines with J gene TRBJ2-5, with D uncertain. V was pared by 5 bases and J by 1 base, with 8 bases between. The CDR3 loop spans 13 amino acids. Germline loops: CDR1 MNHNS, CDR2 SASEGT. This CDR3 is CASSHPTQETQYF. The CDR3 DNA reads TGTGCCAGCAGTCACCCTACCCAAGAGACCCAGTACTTC.

The CDR3 sequence is CSVASVTGGLKLYGYTF. The CDR3, as DNA: TGCAGCGTTGCCTCTGTGACAGGGGGTCTTAAGTTATATGGCTACACCTTC. This chain connects TRBV29-1 to TRBJ1-2, with 9 nucleotides matching TRBD1. The CDR3 has 17 amino acids. Germline values: CDR1 SQVTM, CDR2 ANQGSEA. Trimming removed 4 bases from V and 5 bases from J; junction bases left unmatched: 17.

DNA for the CDR3: TGCGCCAGCAGCCAAGGAGGGGGGGGCTTGAACACTGAAGCTTTCTTT. Encoded protein: CASSQGGGGLNTEAFF. The J gene is TRBJ1-1, the V gene TRBV4-3, with a weak D call TRBD1 (6 bases). The CDR3 spans 16 residues. The V and J ends lost 1 base and 0 bases respectively, with 12 bases between them. CDR1 LGHNA and CDR2 YSLEER come from the germline V gene.

The chain combines TRBV6-1 with TRBJ2-5; 8 positions match TRBD2. CDR3 length equals 15 residues. The germline CDR1 and CDR2 sequences are MNHNS and SASEGT. V gave up 6 bases and J gave up 4 bases; unmatched junction bases: 10. The CDR3 sequence: CASSRQSGGGETQYF. CDR3 bases: TGTGCCAGCAGCCGTCAAAGCGGGGGCGGAGAGACCCAGTACTTC.

The chain carries TRBV4-1 and TRBJ2-5; perhaps TRBD1 as D (6 bases). The ends were cut back, 2 bases at V and 5 bases at J, with 21 bases in the middle. The length of the CDR3 is 17 residues. CDR1 and CDR2 from the germline V gene are MGHRA and YSYEKL. The CDR3 nucleotides read TGCGCCAGCAGCCAAAAGCCCCTAGTCAGGACAGCGGAGACCCAGTACTTC. Amino acid sequence: CASSQKPLVRTAETQYF.

The chain has TRBV6-1 and TRBJ2-7; D uncertain. The V end lost 4 bases, the J end lost 0 bases, and 10 bases lay between the germline ends. This CDR3 has 14 amino acids. Germline V lookup: CDR1 MNHNS, CDR2 SASEGT. The CDR3, as DNA: TGTGCCAGCAGTGTTATGGCCTCCTCCTACGAGCAGTACTTC. Amino acid sequence: CASSVMASSYEQYF.